This T cell receptor (beta chain) emerged from a study of blood T cell repertoires in COVID-19. Study-level background: T cells, B-cell-depleted T cells, or PBMCs supplied cDNA or gDNA.

Study processing details: Reference gene primers were amplified, and this amplification served to estimate nucleated cell counts. Assay: immunoSEQ multiplex PCR; the TCRdb copy retains only in-frame clones and omits some. V and J calls and clone size are as listed in that table; D and trimming were resolved from the DNA. The sample lists 50,000 to 65,000 clones, just over 85% seen once, with about 1.2% in the top ten. The CDR3 runs to 16 residues. The germline V gene has CDR1 MGHRA and CDR2 YSYEKL. V was clipped by 6 bases and J by 4 bases; unmatched bases: 10. What was sequenced was peripheral blood. This sequence joins TRBV4-1 and TRBJ2-3; 10 bases agree with TRBD1. The receptor comes from a man aged 35-49 years with acute or convalescent COVID-19. CDR3 residues: CASSERWDRGADTQYF. CDR3 coding DNA: TGCGCCAGCAGTGAAAGGTGGGACAGGGGAGCAGATACGCAGTATTTT.